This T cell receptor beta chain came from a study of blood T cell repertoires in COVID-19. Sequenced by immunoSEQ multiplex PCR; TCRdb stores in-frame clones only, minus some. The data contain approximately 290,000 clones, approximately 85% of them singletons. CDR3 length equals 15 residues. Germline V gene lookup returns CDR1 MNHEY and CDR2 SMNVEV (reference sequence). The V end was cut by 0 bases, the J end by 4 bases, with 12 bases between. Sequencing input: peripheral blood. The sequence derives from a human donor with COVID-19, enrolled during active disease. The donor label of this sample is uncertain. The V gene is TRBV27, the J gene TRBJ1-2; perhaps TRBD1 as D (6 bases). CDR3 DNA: TGTGCCAGCAGTTTATCGAGGGGGACCCGCTATGGCTACACCTTC. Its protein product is CASSLSRGTRYGYTF.